This paragraph covers one T cell receptor (beta chain) sequence. These data come from a study of blood T cell repertoires in COVID-19. Germline assignment: CDR1 SGHTA and CDR2 FQGNSA. With 5 bases removed from V and 4 bases from J, the gap between germline ends came to 8 bases. CDR3 length equals 12 residues. Recruited during active infection, patients (from Seattle) were subsequently followed longitudinally. Libraries were prepared by immunoSEQ multiplex PCR; TCRdb keeps only in-frame clonotypes and omits some of them. The data contain 150,000 or so clones, 75% to 85% of them singletons. The chain joins TRBV7-2 to TRBJ1-1; D is uncertain. Source material: peripheral blood. The TCR sequence derives from a woman aged 70-85 years with COVID-19, enrolled during active disease. CDR3: CASSQVGTEAFF. In DNA, the CDR3 is TGTGCCAGCAGCCAGGTAGGCACTGAAGCTTTCTTT.